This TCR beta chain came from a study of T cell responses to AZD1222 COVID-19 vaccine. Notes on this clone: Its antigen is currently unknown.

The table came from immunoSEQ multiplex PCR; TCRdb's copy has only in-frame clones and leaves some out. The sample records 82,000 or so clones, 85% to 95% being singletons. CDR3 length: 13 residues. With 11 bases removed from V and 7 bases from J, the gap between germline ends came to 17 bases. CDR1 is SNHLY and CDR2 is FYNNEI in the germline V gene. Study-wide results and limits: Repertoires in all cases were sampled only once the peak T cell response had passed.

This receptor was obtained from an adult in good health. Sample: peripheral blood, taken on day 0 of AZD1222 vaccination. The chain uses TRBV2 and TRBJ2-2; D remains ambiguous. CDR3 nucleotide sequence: TGTGCCTCCCGGACCAGGTTCGGCGGGGAGCTGTTTTTT. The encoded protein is CASRTRFGGELFF.